The rows below give T cell receptor beta chains drawn from one sample of a study of T cell responses to AZD1222 COVID-19 vaccine. Clones were read by immunoSEQ multiplex PCR, and TCRdb kept only the in-frame ones, dropping some. Of roughly 180,000 clones in the sample, about 94% were seen once. This specimen was peripheral blood, taken on day 0 of AZD1222 vaccination. Receptor source: an adult in good health. CDR3s include the opening cysteine and the closing phenylalanine or tryptophan. A D gene is named only where the DNA matches it firmly. Some rows have no size entry. The others give once, few or many, or a class for an expanded clone.

size: NA; D: TRBD2; J: TRBJ2-7; V: TRBV2; DNA: TGTGCCAGCAGTGCGCATTCGGGACTAGCGGGAGTGCGAGAGCAGTACTTC; CDR3: CASSAHSGLAGVREQYF
size: NA; D: TRBD1; J: TRBJ1-5; V: TRBV7-9; DNA: TGTGCCAGCAGCGTGACAGGGGTGAGCAATCAGCCCCAGCATTTT; CDR3: CASSVTGVSNQPQHF
size: NA; D: NA; J: TRBJ2-1; V: TRBV12-5; DNA: TGTGCTAGTGGTTTCACCGGGACAGAGCAGTTCTTC; CDR3: CASGFTGTEQFF
size: NA; D: NA; J: TRBJ2-1; V: TRBV7-2; DNA: TGTGCCAGCAGCTTAGCCTCCGAGGGTGAGCAGTTCTTC; CDR3: CASSLASEGEQFF
size: NA; D: NA; J: TRBJ1-5; V: TRBV28; DNA: TGTGCCAGCGGTGGCATTAGCAATCAGCCCCAGCATTTT; CDR3: CASGGISNQPQHF
size: NA; D: TRBD2; J: TRBJ2-7; V: TRBV14; DNA: TGTGCCAGCAGCAACACCTTCCCCGGGACTAGCGGGCTTTGGTACGAGCAGTACTTC; CDR3: CASSNTFPGTSGLWYEQYF
size: NA; D: TRBD2; J: TRBJ2-3; V: TRBV3-1/TRBV3-2; DNA: TGTGCCAGCAGCCAAGTGGCGGGAGGACCCACAGATACGCAGTATTTT; CDR3: CASSQVAGGPTDTQYF
size: NA; D: TRBD1; J: TRBJ1-3; V: TRBV14; DNA: TGTGCCAGCAGCCTCCGGGACAGGGTGCACACCATATATTTT; CDR3: CASSLRDRVHTIYF
size: NA; D: NA; J: TRBJ1-1; V: TRBV7-9; DNA: TGTGCCAGCAGCTTTTTGAACACTGAAGCTTTCTTT; CDR3: CASSFLNTEAFF
size: NA; D: NA; J: TRBJ2-7; V: TRBV11-2; DNA: TGTGCCAGCAGCCAGGACCTCCATGAATTGTATCTCGAGCAGTACTTC; CDR3: CASSQDLHELYLEQYF
size: few; D: TRBD1; J: TRBJ2-7; V: TRBV5-4; DNA: TGTGCCAGCAGCTCAGACAGGGAGCGCTACGAGCAGTACTTC; CDR3: CASSSDRERYEQYF
size: NA; D: NA; J: TRBJ2-7; V: TRBV3-1/TRBV3-2; DNA: TGTGCCAGCAGCCCAGGAGGGACCTACGAGCAGTACTTC; CDR3: CASSPGGTYEQYF
size: once; D: TRBD1; J: TRBJ1-5; V: TRBV3-1/TRBV3-2; DNA: TGTGCCAGCAGCCAAGCAGGGGGTGATCAGCCCCAGCATTTT; CDR3: CASSQAGGDQPQHF
size: NA; D: TRBD2; J: TRBJ2-3; V: TRBV6-4; DNA: TGTGCCAGCAGCCGGGCGGGAGCCCTCGGGGATACGCAGTATTTT; CDR3: CASSRAGALGDTQYF
size: NA; D: TRBD2; J: TRBJ2-2; V: TRBV9; DNA: TGTGCCAGCAGCAGCAACAAAAAACTAGCGACTACCGGGGAGCTGTTTTTT; CDR3: CASSSNKKLATTGELFF
size: NA; D: NA; J: TRBJ2-3; V: TRBV3-1/TRBV3-2; DNA: TGTGCCAGCAGCCTCTCGGGAACAGATACGCAGTATTTT; CDR3: CASSLSGTDTQYF
size: NA; D: NA; J: TRBJ2-5; V: TRBV11-3; DNA: TGTGCCAGCAGCTTAGGTGCCAGGGGCCAAGAGACCCAGTACTTC; CDR3: CASSLGARGQETQYF
size: NA; D: TRBD1; J: TRBJ1-1; V: TRBV6-5; DNA: TGTGCCAGCAGTCCCTACAGGGGGAACACTGAAGCTTTCTTT; CDR3: CASSPYRGNTEAFF
size: NA; D: NA; J: TRBJ1-6; V: TRBV18; DNA: TGTGCCAGCTCACCGGGACGGAATAATTCACCCCTCCACTTT; CDR3: CASSPGRNNSPLHF
size: NA; D: NA; J: TRBJ1-1; V: TRBV11-2; DNA: TGTGCCAGCAGCCAGGGACATTTGAACACTGAAGCTTTCTTT; CDR3: CASSQGHLNTEAFF
size: NA; D: NA; J: TRBJ1-1; V: TRBV25-1; DNA: TGTGCCAGCAGTGTTGCAAGGAACACTGAAGCTTTCTTT; CDR3: CASSVARNTEAFF
size: NA; D: NA; J: TRBJ2-7; V: TRBV11-3; DNA: TGTGCCAGCAGCTTAGAGACCGGGACTCACTCTCGGCAGTACTTC; CDR3: CASSLETGTHSRQYF
size: NA; D: NA; J: TRBJ2-7; V: TRBV4-2; DNA: TGTGCCAGCAGCTCCAGCGTCCTTTACGAGCAGTACTTC; CDR3: CASSSSVLYEQYF
size: NA; D: TRBD1; J: TRBJ1-4; V: TRBV25-1; DNA: TGTGCCAGCACCCCGGGACAGGGGGAAGTCCGTCTGGGCGAAAAACTGTTTTTT; CDR3: CASTPGQGEVRLGEKLFF
size: NA; D: NA; J: TRBJ2-7; V: TRBV3-1/TRBV3-2; DNA: TGTGCCAGCAGCACGAGGGGGGGTTCCTACGAGCAGTACTTC; CDR3: CASSTRGGSYEQYF
size: NA; D: TRBD2; J: TRBJ2-7; V: TRBV28; DNA: TGTGCCAGCAGTCCACAACTAGCGGGAGGGTACGAGCAGTACTTC; CDR3: CASSPQLAGGYEQYF
size: once; D: NA; J: TRBJ2-1; V: TRBV10-3; DNA: TGTGCCATCAGTGAGTCGATGCAGGGAGGAGAACTCCATGAGCAGTTCTTC; CDR3: CAISESMQGGELHEQFF
size: NA; D: NA; J: TRBJ2-2; V: TRBV4-3; DNA: TGCGCCAGCAGCCAAATTAGTGCCGGAGGGCCTATCTCCGGGGAGCTGTTTTTT; CDR3: CASSQISAGGPISGELFF
size: NA; D: NA; J: TRBJ1-1; V: TRBV5-1; DNA: TGCGCCAGCAGCTCTGTCACTATGAACACTGAAGCTTTCTTT; CDR3: CASSSVTMNTEAFF
size: NA; D: TRBD1; J: TRBJ1-2; V: TRBV18; DNA: TGTGCCAGCTCACCATACGGACAGGGAAACTATGGCTACACCTTC; CDR3: CASSPYGQGNYGYTF
size: NA; D: NA; J: TRBJ2-7; V: TRBV10-3; DNA: TGTGCCACCCAGGGCCCCAGCGAGCAGTACTTC; CDR3: CATQGPSEQYF
size: NA; D: NA; J: TRBJ1-1; V: TRBV27; DNA: TGTGCCAGCAGGTTGGCGTTGTATACTGAAGCTTTCTTT; CDR3: CASRLALYTEAFF
size: NA; D: NA; J: TRBJ1-5; V: TRBV28; DNA: TGTGCCAGCAGTTTATGGGGGGATTGGGCTAATCAGCCCCAGCATTTT; CDR3: CASSLWGDWANQPQHF
size: NA; D: TRBD1; J: TRBJ1-2; V: TRBV7-3; DNA: TGTGCCAGCAGCTTAGTCGGACAGGACTATGGCTACACCTTC; CDR3: CASSLVGQDYGYTF
size: NA; D: NA; J: TRBJ1-6; V: TRBV27; DNA: TGTGCCAGCAGTTTATCCGGTCAAGGGGGATCACCCCTCCACTTT; CDR3: CASSLSGQGGSPLHF
size: NA; D: TRBD2; J: TRBJ2-1; V: TRBV3-1/TRBV3-2; DNA: TGTGCCAGCAGCCCACGCGGTGGGACTAGCGGCAATGAGCAGTTCTTC; CDR3: CASSPRGGTSGNEQFF
size: NA; D: NA; J: TRBJ1-6; V: TRBV6-4; DNA: TGTGCCAGCAGCTCCAGGGGCGAGAATTCACCCCTCCACTTT; CDR3: CASSSRGENSPLHF
size: once; D: TRBD2; J: TRBJ2-7; V: TRBV9; DNA: TGTGCCAGCAGCGTAGGGACTAGCGGGAATAGCCACGAGCAGTACTTC; CDR3: CASSVGTSGNSHEQYF
size: NA; D: NA; J: TRBJ1-2; V: TRBV5-1; DNA: TGCGCCAGCAGTTCCGCCCCCCTGGACCTCTATGGCTACACCTTC; CDR3: CASSSAPLDLYGYTF
size: NA; D: TRBD2; J: TRBJ2-7; V: TRBV6-2/TRBV6-3; DNA: TGTGCCAGCAGTTATACAACGTCGACTAGCCGCGAGCAGTACTTC; CDR3: CASSYTTSTSREQYF
size: NA; D: NA; J: TRBJ1-1; V: TRBV13; DNA: TGTGCCAGCAGCTTATACGGGTCGGTCACTGAAGCTTTCTTT; CDR3: CASSLYGSVTEAFF
size: NA; D: NA; J: TRBJ1-2; V: TRBV25-1; DNA: TGTGCCAGCAGTGAACGAGGTATCAGGGGACGCGGCTACACCTTC; CDR3: CASSERGIRGRGYTF